Here is one T cell receptor beta chain with its context. Its antigen is still unknown. CDR1 is SGDLS, CDR2 YYNGEE, per germline. V gave up 5 bases and J gave up 1 base, with 13 bases separating them. CDR3 length equals 15 residues. Though nominally healthy at sampling, donors likely had unrecorded immune exposures. The data belong to a study of cytomegalovirus exposure and HLA in healthy donors. Study-wide findings and caveats: Reportedly, fewer N-insertions than the roughly 700-donor mean appeared in an Asian-associated ancestry cluster in a later analysis. The study flagged 150 to 200 TCR beta chains as cytomegalovirus-associated.

The PCR made use of 60 Vbeta and 13 Jbeta primers. Profiled with immunoSEQ multiplex PCR; TCRdb holds only in-frame clones, not every one. Of about 140,000 clones listed, just under 80% are singletons. The sequence came from a male donor in good health and CMV-seronegative. The source material was PBMCs. V usage is TRBV9 and J usage is TRBJ1-5; D remains unclear. The CDR3 is CASSREGNSNQPQHF. DNA for the CDR3: TGTGCCAGCAGTCGGGAGGGAAACAGCAATCAGCCCCAGCATTTT.